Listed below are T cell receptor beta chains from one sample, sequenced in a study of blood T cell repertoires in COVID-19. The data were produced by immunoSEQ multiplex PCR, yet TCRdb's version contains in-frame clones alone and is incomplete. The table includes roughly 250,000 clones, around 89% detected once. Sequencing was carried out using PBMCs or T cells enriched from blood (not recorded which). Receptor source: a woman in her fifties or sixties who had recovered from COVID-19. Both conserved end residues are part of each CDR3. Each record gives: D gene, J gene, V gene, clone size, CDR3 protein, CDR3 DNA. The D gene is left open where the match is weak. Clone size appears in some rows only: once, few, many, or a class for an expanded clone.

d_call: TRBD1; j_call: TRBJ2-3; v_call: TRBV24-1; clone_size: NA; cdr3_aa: CATSDDRGRTDTQYF; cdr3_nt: TGTGCCACCAGTGATGACAGGGGGCGGACAGATACGCAGTATTTT
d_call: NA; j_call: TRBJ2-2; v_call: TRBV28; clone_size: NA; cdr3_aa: CASSLLAPGELFF; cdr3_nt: TGTGCCAGCAGTTTATTGGCCCCCGGGGAGCTGTTTTTT
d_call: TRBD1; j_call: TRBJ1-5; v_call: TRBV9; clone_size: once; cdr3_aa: CASRDHGTERAQPQHF; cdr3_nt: TGTGCCAGCAGAGATCACGGGACAGAAAGGGCCCAGCCCCAGCATTTT
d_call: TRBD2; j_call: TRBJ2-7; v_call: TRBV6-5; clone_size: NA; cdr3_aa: CASSSSGSLHEQYF; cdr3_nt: TGTGCCAGCAGTTCTAGCGGATCCCTGCACGAGCAGTACTTC
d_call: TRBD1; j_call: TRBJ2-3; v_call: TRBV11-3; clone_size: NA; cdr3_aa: CASSSRDSPTDTQYF; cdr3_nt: TGTGCCAGCAGTTCAAGGGACAGTCCCACAGATACGCAGTATTTT
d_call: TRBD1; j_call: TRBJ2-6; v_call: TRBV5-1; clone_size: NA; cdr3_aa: CASSRSQGAGANVLTF; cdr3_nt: TGCGCCAGCAGCCGTTCACAGGGGGCTGGGGCCAACGTCCTGACTTTC
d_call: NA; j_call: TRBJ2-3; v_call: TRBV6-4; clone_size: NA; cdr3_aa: CASSVEFTGADTQYF; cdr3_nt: TGTGCCAGCAGTGTCGAATTCACAGGCGCAGATACGCAGTATTTT
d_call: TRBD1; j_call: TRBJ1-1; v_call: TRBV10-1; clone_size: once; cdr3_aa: CASSVSRDSTEAFF; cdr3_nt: TGCGCCAGCAGTGTATCCCGGGACAGCACTGAAGCTTTCTTT
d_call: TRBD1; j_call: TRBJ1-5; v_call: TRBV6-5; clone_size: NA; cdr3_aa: CASSPWTGEQPQHF; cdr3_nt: TGTGCCAGCAGTCCGTGGACAGGGGAACAGCCCCAGCATTTT
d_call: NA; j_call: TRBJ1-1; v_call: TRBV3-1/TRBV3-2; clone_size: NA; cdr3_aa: CASSLSGGTEAFF; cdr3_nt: TGTGCCAGCAGCCTCAGCGGGGGGACTGAAGCTTTCTTT
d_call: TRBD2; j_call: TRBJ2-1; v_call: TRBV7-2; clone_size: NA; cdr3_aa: CASSPQTSGRFDEQFF; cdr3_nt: TGTGCCAGCAGCCCCCAGACTAGCGGGAGATTCGATGAGCAGTTCTTC
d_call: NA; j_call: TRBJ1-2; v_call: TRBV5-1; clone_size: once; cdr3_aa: CASSLPGTDGYTF; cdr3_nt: TGCGCCAGCAGCCTGCCAGGGACTGATGGCTACACCTTC
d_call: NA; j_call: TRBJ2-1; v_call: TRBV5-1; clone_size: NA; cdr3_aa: CASSLSGRGNEQFF; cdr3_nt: TGCGCCAGCAGCTTGTCCGGGAGAGGGAATGAGCAGTTCTTC
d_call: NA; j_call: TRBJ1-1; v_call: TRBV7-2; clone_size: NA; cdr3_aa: CASTSNRGGAFF; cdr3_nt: TGTGCCAGCACGTCTAACAGAGGGGGAGCTTTCTTT
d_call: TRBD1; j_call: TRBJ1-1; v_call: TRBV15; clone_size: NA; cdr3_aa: CATSSRLGQTHSKAFF; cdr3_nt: TGTGCCACCAGCTCGCGTCTGGGACAGACCCATTCTAAAGCTTTCTTT
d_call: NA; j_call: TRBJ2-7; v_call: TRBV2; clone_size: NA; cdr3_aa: CASSGGYEQYF; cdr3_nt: TGTGCCAGCAGCGGGGGCTACGAGCAGTACTTC
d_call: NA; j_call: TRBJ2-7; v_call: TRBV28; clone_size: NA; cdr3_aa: CASSLEGDREQYF; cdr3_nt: TGTGCCAGCAGTTTAGAAGGGGATCGCGAGCAGTACTTC
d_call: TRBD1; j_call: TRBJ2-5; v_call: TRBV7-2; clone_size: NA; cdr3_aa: CASSFLGQGVETQYF; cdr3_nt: TGTGCCAGCAGCTTCCTAGGACAGGGGGTAGAGACCCAGTACTTC
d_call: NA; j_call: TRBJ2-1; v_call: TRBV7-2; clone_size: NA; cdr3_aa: CASTPAANEQFF; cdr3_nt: TGTGCCAGCACTCCTGCTGCGAATGAGCAGTTCTTC
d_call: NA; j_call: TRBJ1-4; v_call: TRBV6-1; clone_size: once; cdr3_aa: CASSDRTNEKLFF; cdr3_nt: TGTGCCAGCAGTGATCGAACTAATGAAAAACTGTTTTTT
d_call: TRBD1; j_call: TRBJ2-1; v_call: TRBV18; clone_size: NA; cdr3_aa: CASSPGTGYNEQFF; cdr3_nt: TGTGCCAGCTCCCCCGGGACAGGGTATAATGAGCAGTTCTTC
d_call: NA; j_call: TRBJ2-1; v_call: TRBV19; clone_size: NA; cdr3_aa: CASRKDTNGYNEQFF; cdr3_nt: TGTGCCAGTAGGAAGGACACGAACGGTTACAATGAGCAGTTCTTC
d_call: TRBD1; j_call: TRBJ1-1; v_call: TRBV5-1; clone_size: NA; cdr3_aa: CASRQGTENTEAFF; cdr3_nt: TGCGCCAGCAGACAGGGGACGGAGAACACTGAAGCTTTCTTT
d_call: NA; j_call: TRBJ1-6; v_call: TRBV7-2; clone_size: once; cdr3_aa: CASSLYNSPLHF; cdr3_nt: TGTGCCAGCAGCCTCTATAATTCACCCCTCCACTTT
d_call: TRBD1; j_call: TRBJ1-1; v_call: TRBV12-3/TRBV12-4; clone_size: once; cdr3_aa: CASSKTGAEAFF; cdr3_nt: TGTGCCAGCAGCAAGACAGGGGCTGAAGCTTTCTTT
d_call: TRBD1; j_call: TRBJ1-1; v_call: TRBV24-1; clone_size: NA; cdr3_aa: CATSEPGTEAAFF; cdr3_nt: TGTGCCACCAGTGAACCCGGGACAGAGGCGGCTTTCTTT
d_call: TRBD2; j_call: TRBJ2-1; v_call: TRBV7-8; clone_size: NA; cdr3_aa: CASSLGTSGRGEQFF; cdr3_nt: TGTGCCAGCAGCTTGGGGACTAGCGGGAGAGGTGAGCAGTTCTTC
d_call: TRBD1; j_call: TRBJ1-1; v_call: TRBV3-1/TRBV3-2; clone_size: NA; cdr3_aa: CASSQDSDRGWEAFF; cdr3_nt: TGTGCCAGCAGCCAAGATTCGGACAGGGGTTGGGAAGCTTTCTTT
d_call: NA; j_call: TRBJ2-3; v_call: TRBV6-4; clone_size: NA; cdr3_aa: CASSRFGTDTQYF; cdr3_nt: TGTGCCAGCAGCCGGTTCGGCACAGATACGCAGTATTTT
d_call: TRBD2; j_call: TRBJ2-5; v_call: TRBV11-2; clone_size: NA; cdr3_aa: CASSPRTSGGQETQYF; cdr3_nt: TGTGCCAGCAGCCCAAGGACTAGCGGGGGACAAGAGACCCAGTACTTC
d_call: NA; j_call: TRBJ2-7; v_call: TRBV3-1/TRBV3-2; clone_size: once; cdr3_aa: CASSQAPGPSYEQYF; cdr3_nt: TGTGCCAGCAGCCAAGCCCCAGGGCCCTCCTACGAGCAGTACTTC
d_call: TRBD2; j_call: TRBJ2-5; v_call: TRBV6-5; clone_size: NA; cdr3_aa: CASSYAGGGQETQYF; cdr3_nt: TGTGCCAGCAGTTACGCTGGGGGAGGGCAAGAGACCCAGTACTTC
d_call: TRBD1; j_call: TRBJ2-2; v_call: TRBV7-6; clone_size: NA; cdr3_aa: CASSSTGQTNTGELFF; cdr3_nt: TGTGCCAGCAGCTCAACGGGACAGACGAACACCGGGGAGCTGTTTTTT
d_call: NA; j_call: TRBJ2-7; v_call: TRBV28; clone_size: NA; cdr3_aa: CASSFPGDSVLFNYEQYF; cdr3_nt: TGTGCCAGCAGTTTTCCGGGAGATAGCGTCTTATTTAACTACGAGCAGTACTTC
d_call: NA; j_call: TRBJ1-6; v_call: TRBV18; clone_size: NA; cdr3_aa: CASSPETANSPLHF; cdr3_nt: TGTGCCAGCTCACCGGAGACAGCAAATTCACCCCTCCACTTT
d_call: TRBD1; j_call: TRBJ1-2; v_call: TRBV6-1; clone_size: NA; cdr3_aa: CASSEGTGNSGYGYTF; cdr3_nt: TGTGCCAGCAGTGAGGGGACAGGGAATAGTGGCTATGGCTACACCTTC
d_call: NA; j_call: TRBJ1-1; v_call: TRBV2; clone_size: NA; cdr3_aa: CATQPEMNTEAFF; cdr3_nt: TGTGCCACACAGCCAGAGATGAACACTGAAGCTTTCTTT
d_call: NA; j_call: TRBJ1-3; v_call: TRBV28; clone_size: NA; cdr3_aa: CASKSLPSGNTIYF; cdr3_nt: TGTGCCAGCAAAAGCCTTCCCTCTGGAAACACCATATATTTT
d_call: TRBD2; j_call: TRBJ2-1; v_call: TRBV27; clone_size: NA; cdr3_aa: CASSLFGLAVRDEQFF; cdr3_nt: TGTGCCAGCAGTTTATTTGGCCTAGCGGTGAGGGATGAGCAGTTCTTC
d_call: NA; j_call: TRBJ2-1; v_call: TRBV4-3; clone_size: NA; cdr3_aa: CASSQEGGRNEQFF; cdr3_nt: TGCGCCAGCAGCCAAGAAGGGGGTCGGAATGAGCAGTTCTTC
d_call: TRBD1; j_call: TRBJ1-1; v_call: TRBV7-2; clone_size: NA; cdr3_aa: CASSPDRGRTEAFF; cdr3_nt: TGTGCCAGCAGCCCAGACAGGGGGCGCACTGAAGCTTTCTTT
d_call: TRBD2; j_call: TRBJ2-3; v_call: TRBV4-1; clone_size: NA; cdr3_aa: CASSQAAGTSGSPDTQYF; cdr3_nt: TGCGCCAGCAGCCAAGCAGCCGGGACTAGCGGGAGTCCAGATACGCAGTATTTT
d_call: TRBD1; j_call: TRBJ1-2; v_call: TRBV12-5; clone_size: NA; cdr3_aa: CASGLGQGRLVLGYTF; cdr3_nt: TGTGCTAGTGGTCTGGGACAGGGTAGGCTGGTTCTTGGCTACACCTTC
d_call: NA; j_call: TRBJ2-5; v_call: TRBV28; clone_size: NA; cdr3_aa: CASSIPGLQETQYF; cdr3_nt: TGTGCCAGCAGTATTCCGGGACTGCAAGAGACCCAGTACTTC
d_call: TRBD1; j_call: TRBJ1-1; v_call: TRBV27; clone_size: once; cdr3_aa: CASSLKDRGQDTEAFF; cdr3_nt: TGTGCCAGCAGTTTAAAAGACAGGGGGCAAGACACTGAAGCTTTCTTT
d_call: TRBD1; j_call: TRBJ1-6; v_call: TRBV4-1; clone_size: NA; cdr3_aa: CPRRRLGDREFLSSYNSPLHF; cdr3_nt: TGCCCCCGCCGCCGACTAGGGGACAGGGAGTTCCTCAGCTCCTATAATTCACCCCTCCACTTT
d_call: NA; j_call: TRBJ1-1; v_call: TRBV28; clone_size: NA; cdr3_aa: CASSFPGRRNTEAFF; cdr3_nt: TGTGCCAGCAGTTTTCCAGGGCGAAGGAACACTGAAGCTTTCTTT
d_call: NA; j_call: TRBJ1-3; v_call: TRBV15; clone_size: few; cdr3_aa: CATSSRDTDSGNTIYF; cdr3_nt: TGTGCCACCAGCAGCCGGGACACCGACTCTGGAAACACCATATATTTT
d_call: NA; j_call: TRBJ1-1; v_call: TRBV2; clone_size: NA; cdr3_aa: CASSEGGAVTEAFF; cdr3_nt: TGTGCCAGCAGTGAAGGAGGCGCCGTCACTGAAGCTTTCTTT
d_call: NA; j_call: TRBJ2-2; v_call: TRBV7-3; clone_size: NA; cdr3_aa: CASRSWTGELFF; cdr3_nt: TGTGCCAGCAGGAGTTGGACCGGGGAGCTGTTTTTT
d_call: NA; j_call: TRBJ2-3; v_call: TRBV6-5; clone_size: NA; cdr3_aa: CASSPALKRGTQYF; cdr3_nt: TGTGCCAGCAGTCCGGCCTTAAAGCGCGGTACGCAGTATTTT
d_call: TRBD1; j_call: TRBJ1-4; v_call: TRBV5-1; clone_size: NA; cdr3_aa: CASSLEGAGQGEKLFF; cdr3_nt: TGCGCCAGCAGCTTGGAAGGAGCAGGACAGGGCGAAAAACTGTTTTTT
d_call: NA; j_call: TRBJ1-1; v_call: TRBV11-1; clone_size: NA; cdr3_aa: CASSLNGRTEAFF; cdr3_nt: TGTGCCAGCAGCTTAAATGGGAGGACTGAAGCTTTCTTT
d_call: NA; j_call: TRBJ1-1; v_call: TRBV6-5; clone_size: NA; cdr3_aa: CASSLVRGNTEAFF; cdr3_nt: TGTGCCAGCAGCCTGGTGAGAGGGAACACTGAAGCTTTCTTT
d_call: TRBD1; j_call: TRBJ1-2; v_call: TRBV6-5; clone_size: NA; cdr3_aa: CASSSTGDGYTF; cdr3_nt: TGTGCCAGCAGTTCGACAGGGGATGGCTACACCTTC
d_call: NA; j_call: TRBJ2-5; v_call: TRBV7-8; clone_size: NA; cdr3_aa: CASSPREQETQYF; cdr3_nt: TGTGCCAGCAGCCCTAGGGAGCAAGAGACCCAGTACTTC
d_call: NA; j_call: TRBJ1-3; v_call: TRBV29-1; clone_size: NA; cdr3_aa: CSVARGLRNTIYF; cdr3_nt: TGCAGCGTCGCAAGGGGTTTAAGGAACACCATATATTTT
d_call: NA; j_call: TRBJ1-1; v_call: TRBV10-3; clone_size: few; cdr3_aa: CAISGSEGGTEAFF; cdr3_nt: TGTGCCATCAGTGGATCTGAGGGTGGCACTGAAGCTTTCTTT
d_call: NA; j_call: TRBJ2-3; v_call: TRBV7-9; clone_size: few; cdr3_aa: CASSPRLSSTDTQYF; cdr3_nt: TGTGCCAGCAGCCCTAGACTATCGAGCACAGATACGCAGTATTTT